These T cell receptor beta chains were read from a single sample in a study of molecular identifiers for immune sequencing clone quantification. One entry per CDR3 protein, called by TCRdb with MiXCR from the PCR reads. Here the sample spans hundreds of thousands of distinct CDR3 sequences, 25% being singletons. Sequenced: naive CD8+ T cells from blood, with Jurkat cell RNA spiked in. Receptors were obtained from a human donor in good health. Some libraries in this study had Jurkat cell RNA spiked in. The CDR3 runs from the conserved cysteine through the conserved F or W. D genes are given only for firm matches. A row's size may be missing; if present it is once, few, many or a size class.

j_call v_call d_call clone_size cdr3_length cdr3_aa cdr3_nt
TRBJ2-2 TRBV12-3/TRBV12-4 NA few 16 CASSPTRDTNTGELFF TGTGCCAGCAGCCCAACCCGGGACACAAACACCGGGGAGCTGTTTTTT
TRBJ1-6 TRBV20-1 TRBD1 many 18 CSARAPQGVSSYNSPLHF TGCAGTGCTAGGGCCCCACAGGGGGTGAGCTCCTATAATTCACCCCTCCACTTT
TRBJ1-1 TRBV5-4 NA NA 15 CASSLPARPLTEAFF TGTGCCAGCAGCTTGCCCGCAAGGCCCCTCACTGAAGCTTTCTTT
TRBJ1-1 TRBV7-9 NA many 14 CASSSVGGYTEAFF TGTGCCAGCAGCTCCGTGGGAGGGTACACTGAAGCTTTCTTT
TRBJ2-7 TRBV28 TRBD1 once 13 CAGSYGTEYEQYF TGTGCCGGCAGTTACGGGACAGAATACGAGCAGTACTTC
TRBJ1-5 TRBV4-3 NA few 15 CASSQDSYSNQPQHF TGCGCCAGCAGCCAAGACTCCTATAGCAATCAGCCCCAGCATTTT
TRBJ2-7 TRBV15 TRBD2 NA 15 CATSYLAGTPYEQYF TGTGCCACCAGCTACTTAGCGGGCACCCCCTACGAGCAGTACTTC
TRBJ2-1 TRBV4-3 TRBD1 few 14 CASSQLGTGGEQFF TGCGCCAGCAGCCAGCTCGGGACAGGCGGTGAGCAGTTCTTC
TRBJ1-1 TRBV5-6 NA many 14 CASTPFQGNTEAFF TGTGCCAGCACCCCGTTCCAAGGGAACACTGAAGCTTTCTTT
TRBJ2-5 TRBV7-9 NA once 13 CASSYLPEETQYF TGTGCCAGCAGCTATCTGCCTGAGGAGACCCAGTACTTC
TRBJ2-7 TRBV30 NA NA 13 CAWGPGTLYEQYF TGTGCCTGGGGACCCGGGACACTTTACGAGCAGTACTTC
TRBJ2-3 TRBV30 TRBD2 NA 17 CAWSPADWLAGGQTQYF TGTGCCTGGAGCCCCGCCGACTGGCTAGCGGGGGGGCAGACGCAGTATTTT
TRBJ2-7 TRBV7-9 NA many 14 CASSYEAGAREQYF TGTGCCAGCAGCTATGAAGCAGGGGCCCGCGAGCAGTACTTC
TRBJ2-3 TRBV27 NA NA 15 CASSLCPVGTDTQYF TGTGCCAGCAGTTTATGTCCAGTCGGCACAGATACGCAGTATTTT
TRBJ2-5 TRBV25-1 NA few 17 CASSESASGPLTETQYF TGTGCCAGCAGTGAATCGGCGAGCGGGCCCTTAACGGAGACCCAGTACTTC
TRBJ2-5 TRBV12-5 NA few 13 CASGSQDGETQYF TGTGCTAGTGGTTCGCAGGACGGAGAGACCCAGTACTTC
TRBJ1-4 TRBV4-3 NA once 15 CASSLKEVGVEKLFF TGCGCCAGCAGCCTGAAGGAGGTTGGGGTTGAAAAACTGTTTTTT
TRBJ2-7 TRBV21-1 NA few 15 CASTGGGSNSYEQYF TGTGCCAGCACCGGCGGGGGTTCCAACTCCTACGAGCAGTACTTC
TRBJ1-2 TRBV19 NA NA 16 CASSIGRDKHNYGYTF TGTGCCAGTAGTATTGGTAGAGACAAACATAACTATGGCTACACCTTC
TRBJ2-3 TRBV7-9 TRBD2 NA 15 CASSQLAGGLYTQYF TGTGCCAGCAGCCAACTAGCGGGAGGGCTTTATACGCAGTATTTT
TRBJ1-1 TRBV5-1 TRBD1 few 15 CASSKGQGEGTEAFF TGCGCCAGCAGCAAGGGACAGGGGGAGGGCACTGAAGCTTTCTTT
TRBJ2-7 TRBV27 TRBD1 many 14 CASRIPGQGAEQYF TGTGCCAGCAGGATCCCGGGACAGGGGGCCGAGCAGTACTTC
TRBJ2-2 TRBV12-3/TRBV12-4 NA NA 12 CASSQNTAELIF TGTGCCAGCAGTCAGAACACCGCGGAGCTGATTTTT
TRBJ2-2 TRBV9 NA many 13 CASSARSNGELFF TGTGCCAGCAGCGCGAGAAGTAACGGGGAGCTGTTTTTT
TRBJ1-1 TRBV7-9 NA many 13 CASSLAPVNEAFF TGTGCCAGCAGCTTAGCGCCGGTGAACGAAGCTTTCTTT
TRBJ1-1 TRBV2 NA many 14 CASSESIRVTEAFF TGTGCCAGCAGTGAAAGTATCAGGGTCACTGAAGCTTTCTTT
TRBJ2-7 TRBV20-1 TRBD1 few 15 CSARDGGTGGYEQYF TGCAGTGCTAGAGATGGTGGGACAGGGGGTTACGAGCAGTACTTC
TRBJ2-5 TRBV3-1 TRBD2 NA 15 CASSDGLAKGETQYF TGTGCCAGCAGCGATGGACTAGCGAAAGGGGAGACCCAGTACTTC
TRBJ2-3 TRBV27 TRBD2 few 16 CASSLKWEGQADTQYF TGTGCCAGCAGTTTAAAATGGGAGGGCCAGGCAGATACGCAGTATTTT
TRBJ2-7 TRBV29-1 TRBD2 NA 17 CSVEGEGYRPNYNEQYF TGCAGCGTTGAAGGGGAGGGCTACAGACCCAATTACAATGAGCAGTACTTC
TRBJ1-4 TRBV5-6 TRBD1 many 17 CASSYDFSDRDQKKLFF TGTGCCAGCAGCTACGATTTCTCGGACAGGGACCAGAAAAAACTGTTTTTT
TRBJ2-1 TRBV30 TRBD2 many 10 CAWSGGSVIF TGTGCCTGGAGTGGCGGGAGTGTAATCTTC